This T cell receptor beta chain derives from a study of blood T cell dynamics during melanoma immunotherapy. At the level of the study: First-line therapy was either pembrolizumab or nivolumab with ipilimumab for metastatic melanoma.

Study findings and constraints: At W3, later disease-control patients showed bifurcated PBMC repertoire changes, unlike progressors.

Of note for this clone: What it binds is not known.

Sequencing used immunoSEQ multiplex PCR; TCRdb keeps in-frame clones, though not all of them. The sample contains roughly 9,700 clones, more than 85% of which appear only once. This sample's time point: week 3, after first cycle of checkpoint inhibitor. At 12 weeks after first infusion, RECIST 1.1 defined response for most patients. Patients had no prior systemic cancer treatment, immunosuppressants or other active cancers. This clonotype was obtained from a human donor with melanoma. Source: blood, taken from a patient treated with checkpoint blockade.

Written as DNA, the CDR3 is TGTGCCAGCAGTCCCGGACTAGCGAGGTTCACAGATACGCAGTATTTT. Amino acid sequence: CASSPGLARFTDTQYF. The chain has TRBV28 and TRBJ2-3; 9 positions agree with TRBD2. This CDR3 spans 16 amino acids. The V gene's germline CDR1 is MDHEN and CDR2 SYDVKM. V dropped 5 bases and J dropped 2; count of bases not matched to a gene: 8.